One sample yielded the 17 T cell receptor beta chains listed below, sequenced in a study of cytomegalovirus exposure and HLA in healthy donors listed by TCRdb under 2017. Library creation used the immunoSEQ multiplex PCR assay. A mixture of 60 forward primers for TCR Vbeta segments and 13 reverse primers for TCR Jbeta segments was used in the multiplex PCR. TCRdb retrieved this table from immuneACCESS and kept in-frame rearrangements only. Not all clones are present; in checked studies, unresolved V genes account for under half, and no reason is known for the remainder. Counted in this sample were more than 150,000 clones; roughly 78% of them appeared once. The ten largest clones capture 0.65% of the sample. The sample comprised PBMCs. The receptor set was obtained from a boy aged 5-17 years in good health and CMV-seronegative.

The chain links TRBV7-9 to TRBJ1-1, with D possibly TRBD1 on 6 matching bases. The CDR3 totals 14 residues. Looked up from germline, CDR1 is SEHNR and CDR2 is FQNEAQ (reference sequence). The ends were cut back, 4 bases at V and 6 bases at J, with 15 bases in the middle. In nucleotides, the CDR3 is TGTGCCAGCAGCTCGATCAGGGGCCCCCCTGAAGCTTTCTTT. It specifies CASSSIRGPPEAFF.

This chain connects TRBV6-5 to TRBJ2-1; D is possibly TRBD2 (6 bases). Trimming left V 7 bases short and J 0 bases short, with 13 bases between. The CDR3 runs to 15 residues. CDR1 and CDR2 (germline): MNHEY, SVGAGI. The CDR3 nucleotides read TGTGCCAGCATTGGAGACGGGAGCTCCTACAATGAGCAGTTCTTC. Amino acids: CASIGDGSSYNEQFF.

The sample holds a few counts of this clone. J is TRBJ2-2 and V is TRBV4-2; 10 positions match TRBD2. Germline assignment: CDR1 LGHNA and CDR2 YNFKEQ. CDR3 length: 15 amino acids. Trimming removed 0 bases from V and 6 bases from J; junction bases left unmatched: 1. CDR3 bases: TGTGCCAGCAGCCAAGAAGCGGGGGGGCCCGGGGAGCTGTTTTTT. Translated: CASSQEAGGPGELFF.

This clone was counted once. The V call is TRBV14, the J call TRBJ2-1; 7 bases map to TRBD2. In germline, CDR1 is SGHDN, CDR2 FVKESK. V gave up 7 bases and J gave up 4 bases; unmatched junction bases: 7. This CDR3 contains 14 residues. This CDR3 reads CASNTGTIYNEQFF. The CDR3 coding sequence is TGTGCCAGCAACACCGGGACTATATACAATGAGCAGTTCTTC. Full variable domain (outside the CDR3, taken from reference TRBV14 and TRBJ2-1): EAGVTQFPSHSVIEKGQTVTLRCDPISGHDNLYWYRRVMGKEIKFLLHFVKESKQDESGMPNNRFLAERTGGTYSTLKVQPAELEDSGVYFCASNTGTIYNEQFFGPGTRLTVL.

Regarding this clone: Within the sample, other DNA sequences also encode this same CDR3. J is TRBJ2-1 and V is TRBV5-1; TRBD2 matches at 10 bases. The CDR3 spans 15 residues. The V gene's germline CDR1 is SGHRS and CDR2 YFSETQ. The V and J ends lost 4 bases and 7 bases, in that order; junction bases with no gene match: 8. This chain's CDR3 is CASSLSGGAGNEQFF. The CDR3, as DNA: TGCGCCAGCAGCCTGAGCGGGGGGGCCGGGAATGAGCAGTTCTTC.

Here the CDR3 reads CASSYSSLGEQYF. CDR3 in DNA: TGTGCCAGCAGTTACTCTTCGCTCGGCGAGCAGTACTTC. The chain joins TRBV6-5 to TRBJ2-7; D call uncertain. This CDR3 contains 13 residues. Trimming took 0 bases from V and 6 from J, leaving 9 bases between them. Germline lookup yields CDR1 MNHEY and CDR2 SVGAGI.

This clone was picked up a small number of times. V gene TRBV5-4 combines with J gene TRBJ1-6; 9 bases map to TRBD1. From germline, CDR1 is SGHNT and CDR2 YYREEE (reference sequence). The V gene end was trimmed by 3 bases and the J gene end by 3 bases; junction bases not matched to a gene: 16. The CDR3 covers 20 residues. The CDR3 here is CASSSDPGQGLYGYNSPLHF. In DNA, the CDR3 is TGTGCCAGCAGCTCAGACCCGGGACAGGGTTTGTACGGCTATAATTCACCCCTCCACTTT.

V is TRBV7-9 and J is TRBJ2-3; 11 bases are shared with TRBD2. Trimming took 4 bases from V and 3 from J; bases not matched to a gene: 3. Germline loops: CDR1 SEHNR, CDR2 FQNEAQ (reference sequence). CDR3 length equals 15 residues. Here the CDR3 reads CASSSRTSGTDTQYF. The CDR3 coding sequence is TGTGCCAGCAGCTCCCGGACTAGCGGGACAGATACGCAGTATTTT. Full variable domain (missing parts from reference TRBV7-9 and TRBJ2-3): DTGVSQNPRHKITKRGQNVTFRCDPISEHNRLYWYRQTLGQGPEFLTYFQNEAQLEKSRLLSDRFSAERPKGSFSTLEIQRTEQGDSAMYLCASSSRTSGTDTQYFGPGTRLTVL.

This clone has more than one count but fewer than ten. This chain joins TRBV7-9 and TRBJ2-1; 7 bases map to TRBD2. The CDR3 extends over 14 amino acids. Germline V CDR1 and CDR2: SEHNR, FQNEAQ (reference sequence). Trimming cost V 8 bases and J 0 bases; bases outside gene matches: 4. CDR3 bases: TGTGCCAGCGGGGGGAGGGGCTCCTACAATGAGCAGTTCTTC. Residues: CASGGRGSYNEQFF.

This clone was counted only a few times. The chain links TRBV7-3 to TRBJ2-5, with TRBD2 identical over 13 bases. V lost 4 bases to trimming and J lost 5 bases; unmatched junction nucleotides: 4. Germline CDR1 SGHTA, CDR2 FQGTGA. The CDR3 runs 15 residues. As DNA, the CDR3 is TGTGCCAGCAGCTCCGGACTAGCGGGAGAGGAGACCCAGTACTTC. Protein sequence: CASSSGLAGEETQYF.

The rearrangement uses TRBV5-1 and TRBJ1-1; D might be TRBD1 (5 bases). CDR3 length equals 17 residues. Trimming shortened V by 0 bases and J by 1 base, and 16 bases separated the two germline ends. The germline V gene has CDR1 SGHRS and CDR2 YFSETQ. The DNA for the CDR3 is TGCGCCAGCAGCTTGGTTAACGCAGGGCTACGGAACACTGAAGCTTTCTTT. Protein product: CASSLVNAGLRNTEAFF.

The CDR3 is CASSDSTSGGADTQYF. CDR3 coding DNA: TGTGCCAGCAGTGACTCGACTAGCGGGGGGGCAGATACGCAGTATTTT. The genes are TRBV6-4 and TRBJ2-3, with TRBD2 matching 14 bases. After removal of 0 bases from V and 4 bases from J, the junction contained 0 bases not matched to a gene. The germline gives CDR1 MRHNA, CDR2 SNTAGT. This CDR3 contains 16 residues.

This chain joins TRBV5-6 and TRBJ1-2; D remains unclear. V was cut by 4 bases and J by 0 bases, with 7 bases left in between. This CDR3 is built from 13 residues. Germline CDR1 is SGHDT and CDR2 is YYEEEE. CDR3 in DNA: TGTGCCAGCAGCGCAGATTCTAACTATGGCTACACCTTC. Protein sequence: CASSADSNYGYTF. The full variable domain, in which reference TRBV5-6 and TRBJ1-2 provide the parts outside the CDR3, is DAGVTQSPTHLIKTRGQQVTLRCSPKSGHDTVSWYQQALGQGPQFIFQYYEEEERQRGNFPDRFSGHQFPNYSSELNVNALLLGDSALYLCASSADSNYGYTFGSGTRLTVV.

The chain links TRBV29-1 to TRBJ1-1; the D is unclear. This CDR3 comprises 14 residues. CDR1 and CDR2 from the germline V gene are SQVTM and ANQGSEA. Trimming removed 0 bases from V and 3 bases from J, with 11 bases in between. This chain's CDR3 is CSVEEFYYHTEAFF. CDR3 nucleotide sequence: TGCAGCGTTGAAGAATTCTATTACCACACTGAAGCTTTCTTT.

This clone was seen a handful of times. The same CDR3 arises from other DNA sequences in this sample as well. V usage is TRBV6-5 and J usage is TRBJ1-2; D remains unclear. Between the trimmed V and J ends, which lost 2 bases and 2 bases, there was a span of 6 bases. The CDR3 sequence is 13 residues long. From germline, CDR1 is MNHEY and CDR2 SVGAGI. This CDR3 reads CASSYRENYGYTF. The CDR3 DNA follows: TGTGCCAGCAGTTACCGGGAGAACTATGGCTACACCTTC.

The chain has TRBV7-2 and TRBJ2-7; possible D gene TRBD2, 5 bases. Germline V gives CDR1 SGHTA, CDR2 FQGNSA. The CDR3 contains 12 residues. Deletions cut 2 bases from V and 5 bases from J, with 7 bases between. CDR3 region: CASSLNGNEQYF. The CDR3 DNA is TGTGCCAGCAGCTTAAACGGGAACGAGCAGTACTTC.

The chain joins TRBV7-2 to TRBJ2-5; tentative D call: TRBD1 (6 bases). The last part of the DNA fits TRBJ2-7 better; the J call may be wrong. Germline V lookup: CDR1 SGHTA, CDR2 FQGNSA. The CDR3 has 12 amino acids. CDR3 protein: CASSSGQHEQYF. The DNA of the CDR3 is TGTGCCAGCAGCTCCGGACAGCACGAGCAGTACTTC.